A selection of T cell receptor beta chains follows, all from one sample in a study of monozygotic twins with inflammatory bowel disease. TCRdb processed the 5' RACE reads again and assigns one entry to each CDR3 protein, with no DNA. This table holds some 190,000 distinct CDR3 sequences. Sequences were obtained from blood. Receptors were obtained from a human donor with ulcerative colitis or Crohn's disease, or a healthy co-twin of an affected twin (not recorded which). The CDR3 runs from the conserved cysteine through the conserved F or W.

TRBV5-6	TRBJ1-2	CASSLRQGNRGYTF
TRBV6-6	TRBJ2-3	CASSYSIENTQYF
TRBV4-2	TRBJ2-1	CASSQSWRERINEQFF
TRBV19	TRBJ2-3	CASTSDRITDTQYF
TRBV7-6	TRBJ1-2	CASGSGQGNYGYTF
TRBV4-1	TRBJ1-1	CASSQGVGTNTEAFF
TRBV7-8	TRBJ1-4	CASSLGLGEAKLFF
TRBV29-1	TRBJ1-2	CSVEGTVYGYTF
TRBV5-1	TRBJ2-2	CASSSTGTHTGELFF
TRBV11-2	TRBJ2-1	CASSPALAVGYNEQFF
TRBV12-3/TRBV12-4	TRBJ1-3	CASSPPGLGNTIYF
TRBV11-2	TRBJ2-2	CASSRRGGAIINTGELFF
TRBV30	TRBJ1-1	CAYKEGLNTEAFF
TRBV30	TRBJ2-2	CAGEGLAGGKTGELFF
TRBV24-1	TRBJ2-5	CATSDRSGGQETQYF
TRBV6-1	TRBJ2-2	CASTGQGLTGELFF
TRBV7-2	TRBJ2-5	CASSLMPDKLRHF
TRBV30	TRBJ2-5	CAWSRSGTHQETQYF
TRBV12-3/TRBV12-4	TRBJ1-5	CASRLSSEGAGNQPQHF
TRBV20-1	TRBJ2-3	CSARDLKAATDTQYF
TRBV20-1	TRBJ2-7	CSARAGSKRRAYEQYF
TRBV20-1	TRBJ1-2	CSAGTGVYGYTF
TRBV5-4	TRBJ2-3	CASSFEQARTDTQYF
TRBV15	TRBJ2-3	CATSRDIAGGPPDTQYF
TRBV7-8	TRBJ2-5	CASSLALTGWGETQYF
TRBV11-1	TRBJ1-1	CASSLPDIMTSINTEAFF
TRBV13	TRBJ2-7	CASSPRVLGEQYF
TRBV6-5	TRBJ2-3	CASSSSGSADTQYF
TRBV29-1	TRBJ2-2	CSVGLTSGRAGTGELFF
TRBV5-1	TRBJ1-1	CASSLGGGFAEAFF
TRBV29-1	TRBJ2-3	CSVVPMLAATDTQYF
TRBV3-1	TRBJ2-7	CASTPEGPLGDQYF
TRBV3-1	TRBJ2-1	CASTPGGTNNNEQFF
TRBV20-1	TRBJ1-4	CSARGTGFEKLFF
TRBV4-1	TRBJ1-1	CASSRMGQAATEAFF
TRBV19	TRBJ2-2	CASSIGVDTGELFF
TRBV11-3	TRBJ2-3	CASSLEATSGNPNTQYF
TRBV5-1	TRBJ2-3	CASSLRGPTYTDTQYF
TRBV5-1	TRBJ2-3	CASSRDLASTDTQYF
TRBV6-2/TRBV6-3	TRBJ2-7	CASSPGFNYEQYF
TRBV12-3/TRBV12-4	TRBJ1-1	CASSEWGETEAFF
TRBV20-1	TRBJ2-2	CSAGTSGSPLNTGELFF
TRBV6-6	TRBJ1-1	CASRTAGTEKAFF
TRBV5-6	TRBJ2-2	CASSSGGTLTGELFF
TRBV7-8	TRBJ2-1	CASSSPGTGLGNEQFF
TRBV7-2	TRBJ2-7	CASSPPGPYEQYF
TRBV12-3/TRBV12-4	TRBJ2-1	CAAARYNEQFF
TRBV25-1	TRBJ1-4	CASSDPRTDEKLFF
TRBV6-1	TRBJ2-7	CASRLGTGSYEQYF
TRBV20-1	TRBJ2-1	CSARGAGTGGNEQFF